This T cell receptor (beta chain) was recorded in a study of cytomegalovirus exposure and HLA in healthy donors. Points from the study as a whole: The productive fraction for most TCR beta V segments was about 90% or about 30% in an earlier analysis. Later on, an analysis found that several of the most significant clusters appeared to be linked to common viral pathogens, which included parvovirus B19.

With regard to this clone: Its antigen is undetermined.

V was pared by 1 base and J by 6 bases, with 15 bases between. The CDR3 runs to 16 residues. Per the germline V gene, CDR1 is SGHTA and CDR2 is FQGNSA. It was with 60 Vbeta and 13 Jbeta primers that the PCR ran. How the authors handled the data: In a later analysis, of some 80 million unique beta chains, about 11 million appeared in at least two donors. Sequencing used immunoSEQ multiplex PCR; TCRdb keeps in-frame clones, though not all of them. Clone size and V and J calls were adopted from that table, with D and trimming inferred from the DNA. The table lists some 170,000 clones, 75% to 85% of them singletons.

Sequencing was carried out using PBMCs. V gene TRBV7-2 combines with J gene TRBJ2-2; D is possibly TRBD1 (6 bases). The TCR originated in a man in his fifties or sixties in good health and CMV-seropositive. The CDR3 nucleotides are TGTGCCAGCAGCTTAGGGGCAGGGGACGATCCCGGGGAGCTGTTTTTT. It codes for CASSLGAGDDPGELFF. The whole variable domain, remainder taken from reference TRBV7-2 and TRBJ2-2, is GAGVSQSPSNKVTEKGKDVELRCDPISGHTALYWYRQSLGQGLEFLIYFQGNSAPDKSGLPSDRFSAERTGGSVSTLTIQRTQQEDSAVYLCASSLGAGDDPGELFFGEGSRLTVL.